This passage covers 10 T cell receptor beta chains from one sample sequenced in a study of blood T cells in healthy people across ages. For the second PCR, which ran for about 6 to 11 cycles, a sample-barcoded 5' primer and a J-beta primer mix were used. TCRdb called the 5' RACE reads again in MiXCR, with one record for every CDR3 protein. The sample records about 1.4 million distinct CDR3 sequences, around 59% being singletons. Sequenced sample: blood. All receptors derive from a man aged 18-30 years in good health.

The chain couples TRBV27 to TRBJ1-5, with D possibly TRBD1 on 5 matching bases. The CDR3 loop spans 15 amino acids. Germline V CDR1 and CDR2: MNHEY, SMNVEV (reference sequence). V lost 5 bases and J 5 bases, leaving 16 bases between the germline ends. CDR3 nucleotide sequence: TGTGCCAGCAGTACGGGACTTGGGGGACATCAGCCCCAGCATTTT. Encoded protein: CASSTGLGGHQPQHF.

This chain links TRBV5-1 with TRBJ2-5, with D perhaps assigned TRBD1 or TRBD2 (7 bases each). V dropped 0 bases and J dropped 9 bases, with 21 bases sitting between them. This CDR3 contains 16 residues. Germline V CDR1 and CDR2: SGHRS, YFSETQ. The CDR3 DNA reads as TGCGCCAGCAGCTTGGTGGGAGGGGGCCTCGATCAGCCCCAGTACTTC. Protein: CASSLVGGGLDQPQYF.

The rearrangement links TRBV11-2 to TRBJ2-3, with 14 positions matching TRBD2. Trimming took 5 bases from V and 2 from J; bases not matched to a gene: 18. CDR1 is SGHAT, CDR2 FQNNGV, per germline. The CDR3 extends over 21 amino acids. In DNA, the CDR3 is TGTGCCAGCAGCCCGTTCTTTGGGGGACTAGCGGGAGATCATCCCACAGATACGCAGTATTTT. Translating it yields CASSPFFGGLAGDHPTDTQYF.

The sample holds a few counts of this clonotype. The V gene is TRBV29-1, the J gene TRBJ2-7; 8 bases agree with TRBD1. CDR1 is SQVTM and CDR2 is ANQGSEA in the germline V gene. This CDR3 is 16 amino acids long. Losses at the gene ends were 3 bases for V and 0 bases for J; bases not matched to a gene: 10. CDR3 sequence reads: CSVDQAGTGDSYEQYF. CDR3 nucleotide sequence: TGCAGCGTTGACCAAGCCGGGACAGGTGACTCCTACGAGCAGTACTTC.

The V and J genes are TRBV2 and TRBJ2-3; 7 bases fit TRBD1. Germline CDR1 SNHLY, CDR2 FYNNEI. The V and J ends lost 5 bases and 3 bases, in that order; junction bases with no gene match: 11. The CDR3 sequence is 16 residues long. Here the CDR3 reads CASSITSDRVTDTQYF. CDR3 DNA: TGTGCCAGCAGTATAACCTCCGACAGGGTAACAGATACGCAGTATTTT.

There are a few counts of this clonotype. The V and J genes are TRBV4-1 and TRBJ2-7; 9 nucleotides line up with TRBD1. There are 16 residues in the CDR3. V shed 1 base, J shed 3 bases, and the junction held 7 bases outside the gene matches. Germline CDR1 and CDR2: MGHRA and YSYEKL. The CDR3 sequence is CASSQGFGDRDYEQYF. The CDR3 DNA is TGCGCCAGCAGCCAAGGCTTCGGGGACAGGGACTACGAGCAGTACTTC.

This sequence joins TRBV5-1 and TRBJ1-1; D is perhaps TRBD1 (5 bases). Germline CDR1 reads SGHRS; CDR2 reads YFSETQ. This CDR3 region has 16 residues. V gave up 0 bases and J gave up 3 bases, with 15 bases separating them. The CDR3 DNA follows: TGCGCCAGCAGCTTGGCCCCTCCTCTGGGGGACACTGAAGCTTTCTTT. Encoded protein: CASSLAPPLGDTEAFF.

The CDR3 protein is CASSLVLLGDTEAFF. In DNA, the CDR3 is TGTGCCAGCAGTTTAGTGCTCCTGGGGGACACTGAAGCTTTCTTT. The chain uses TRBV12-3 or TRBV12-4 and TRBJ1-1; D is perhaps TRBD1 (5 bases). Trimming took 1 base from V and 3 from J, leaving 12 bases between them. CDR3 length equals 15 residues.

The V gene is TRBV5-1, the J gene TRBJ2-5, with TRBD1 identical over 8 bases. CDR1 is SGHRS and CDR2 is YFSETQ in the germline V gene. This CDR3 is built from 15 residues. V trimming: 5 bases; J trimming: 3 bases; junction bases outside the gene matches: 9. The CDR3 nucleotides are TGCGCCAGCAGACCCTCCGGGACAGGAGAAGAGACCCAGTACTTC. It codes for CASRPSGTGEETQYF.

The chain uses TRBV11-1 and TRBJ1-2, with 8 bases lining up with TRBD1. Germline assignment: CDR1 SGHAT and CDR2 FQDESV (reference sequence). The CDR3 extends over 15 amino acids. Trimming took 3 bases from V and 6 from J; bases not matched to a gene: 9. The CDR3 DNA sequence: TGTGCCAGCAGCTTCCCTACGGACAGGGTCGATGGCTACACCTTC. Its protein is CASSFPTDRVDGYTF.